The T cell receptor beta chain under discussion was sequenced for a study of CD8 T cells in Susac syndrome. Random hexamers were used to reverse transcribe the RNA input (about 0.5 to 1 ug). The amplification used immunoSEQ multiplex PCR on TCR beta CDR3; it spanned 54 Vbeta and 13 Jbeta. TCRdb ran MiXCR on the immunoSEQ multiplex PCR reads and lists one entry per CDR3 protein. Here the sample spans roughly 190,000 distinct CDR3 sequences, more than 85% being singletons. In regard to this clonotype: Its antigen remains unknown.

Findings and caveats of the study: The study identified around fifteen and five Susac-specific public clones in total CD8+ and CD8+ TEMRA repertoires.

In germline, CDR1 is MDHEN, CDR2 SYDVKM. CDR3 length: 13 amino acids. V was shortened by 7 bases and J by 4 bases, with 11 bases between the two germline ends. Diagnostic criteria defined recently for definite or probable disease were met by the Susac syndrome patients. This sequence was found in a human donor with Susac syndrome. The sample comprised CD8+ T cells from PBMCs. The genes are TRBV28 and TRBJ1-3; weak D call: TRBD1 (6 bases). CDR3 DNA: TGTGCCAGCAAACAGGGATACGGAAACACCATATATTTT. It is translated as CASKQGYGNTIYF.